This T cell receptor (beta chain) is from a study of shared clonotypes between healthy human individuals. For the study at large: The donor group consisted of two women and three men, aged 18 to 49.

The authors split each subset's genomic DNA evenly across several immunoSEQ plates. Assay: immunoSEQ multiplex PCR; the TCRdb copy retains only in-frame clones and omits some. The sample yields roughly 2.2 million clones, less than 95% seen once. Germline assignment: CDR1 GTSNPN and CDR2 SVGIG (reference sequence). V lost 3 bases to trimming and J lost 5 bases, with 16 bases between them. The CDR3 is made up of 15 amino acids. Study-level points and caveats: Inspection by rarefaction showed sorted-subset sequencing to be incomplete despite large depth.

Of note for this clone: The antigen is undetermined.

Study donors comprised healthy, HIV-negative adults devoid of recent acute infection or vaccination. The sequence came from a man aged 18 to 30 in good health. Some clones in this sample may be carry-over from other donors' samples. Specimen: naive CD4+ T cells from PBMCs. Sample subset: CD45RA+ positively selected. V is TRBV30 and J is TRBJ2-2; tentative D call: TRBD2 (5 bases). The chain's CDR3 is CAWRTGSPRTGELFF. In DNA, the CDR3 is TGTGCCTGGAGGACGGGGTCGCCGAGGACCGGGGAGCTGTTTTTT. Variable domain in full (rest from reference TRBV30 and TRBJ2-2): SQTIHQWPATLVQPVGSPLSLECTVEGTSNPNLYWYRQAAGRGLQLLFYSVGIGQISSEVPQNLSASRPQDRQFILSSKKLLLSDSGFYLCAWRTGSPRTGELFFGEGSRLTVL.